The next 8 T cell receptor beta chains were all read from a single sample in a study of cytomegalovirus exposure and HLA in healthy donors. Use of 60 Vbeta and 13 Jbeta primers characterized the PCR. Sequenced by immunoSEQ multiplex PCR; TCRdb stores in-frame clones only, minus some. In the table there are nearly 110,000 clones, around four fifths of which are singletons. The specimen sequenced was PBMCs. All receptors come from a young man in good health and CMV-seronegative.

The rearrangement uses TRBV9 and TRBJ2-3, with 12 nucleotides matching TRBD2. Germline V lookup: CDR1 SGDLS, CDR2 YYNGEE. V shed 4 bases, J shed 5 bases, and the junction held 11 bases outside the gene matches. The CDR3 has 17 residues. The CDR3 loop reads CASSPRGLAGGQDTQYF. The CDR3 DNA is TGTGCCAGCAGCCCGAGGGGGCTAGCGGGGGGGCAAGATACGCAGTATTTT. Based on the CDR3 plus reference TRBV9 and TRBJ2-3, the full variable domain is DSGVTQTPKHLITATGQRVTLRCSPRSGDLSVYWYQQSLDQGLQFLIQYYNGEERAKGNILERFSAQQFPDLHSELNLSSLELGDSALYFCASSPRGLAGGQDTQYFGPGTRLTVL.

The gene calls are TRBV10-2 and TRBJ2-1, with 16 bases fitting TRBD2. This CDR3 has 17 residues. Per germline, CDR1 WSHSY and CDR2 SAAADI. V was pared by 7 bases and J by 2 bases, with 5 bases of the junction left unmatched. DNA of the CDR3: TGCGCCAGCAAGGGGACTAGCGGGAGGGGACCCTACAATGAGCAGTTCTTC. It codes for CASKGTSGRGPYNEQFF.

This chain uses TRBV27 with TRBJ1-2; weak D call: TRBD1 (6 bases). V lost 8 bases and J 6 bases, leaving 19 bases between the germline ends. The V gene's germline CDR1 is MNHEY and CDR2 SMNVEV (reference sequence). There are 14 residues in the CDR3. CDR3 region: CASAENRVGDGYTF. The CDR3 nucleotides are TGTGCCAGCGCAGAGAACAGGGTAGGAGATGGCTACACCTTC.

V gene TRBV5-1 combines with J gene TRBJ2-2, with a tentative D call TRBD2 (6 bases). The CDR3 is 14 amino acids. Trimming took off 0 bases at V and 4 bases at J, with 7 bases between the two ends. CDR1 is SGHRS, CDR2 YFSETQ, per germline. CDR3 DNA sequence: TGCGCCAGCAGCTTGGCCGGGGGCACCGGGGAGCTGTTTTTT. This codes for CASSLAGGTGELFF.

The chain is built from TRBV7-3 and TRBJ2-2; 8 bases fit TRBD1. This CDR3 contains 17 residues. J gave up 5 bases and V 5 bases, and 13 bases lay outside the gene matches. Germline V gene data show CDR1 as SGHTA and CDR2 as FQGTGA. The CDR3 DNA reads TGTGCCAGCAGCCCAGATGGACAGGGATCGATTACCGGGGAGCTGTTTTTT. Protein sequence: CASSPDGQGSITGELFF. Looking up the rest from reference TRBV7-3 and TRBJ2-2 gives the full variable domain: GAGVSQTPSNKVTEKGKYVELRCDPISGHTALYWYRQSLGQGPEFLIYFQGTGAADDSGLPNDRFFAVRPEGSVSTLKIQRTERGDSAVYLCASSPDGQGSITGELFFGEGSRLTVL.

V usage is TRBV6-1 and J usage is TRBJ2-1; D is unresolved. Germline CDR1 is MNHNS and CDR2 is SASEGT. This CDR3 region has 14 residues. The germline V and J ends were trimmed by 6 bases and 8 bases, with 17 bases remaining between them. The chain's CDR3 is CASRPLRVGDEQFF. DNA for the CDR3: TGTGCCAGCAGACCCCTCCGGGTAGGCGATGAGCAGTTCTTC.

This clone was seen once. The chain uses TRBV9 and TRBJ2-2; 9 nucleotides agree with TRBD2. V lost 0 bases, J lost 4 bases, and 10 bases stayed unmatched. The length of the CDR3 is 18 residues. Germline V gives CDR1 SGDLS, CDR2 YYNGEE. CDR3 bases: TGTGCCAGCAGCGTAGCGGGCGGGGGGGCCATGGGCACCGGGGAGCTGTTTTTT. Translation: CASSVAGGGAMGTGELFF.

The chain joins TRBV7-3 to TRBJ2-1, with 12 bases fitting TRBD2. The V segment lost 5 bases and the J segment 5 bases; nucleotides outside the gene matches: 10. Germline lookup yields CDR1 SGHTA and CDR2 FQGTGA. The length of the CDR3 is 17 residues. CDR3 region: CASSPLPGLAGNNEQFF. CDR3 sequence (DNA): TGTGCCAGCAGCCCCCTTCCGGGACTAGCGGGTAACAATGAGCAGTTCTTC.